This passage covers 32 T cell receptor beta chains from one sample sequenced in a study of blood T cell repertoires in COVID-19. Generated by immunoSEQ multiplex PCR, the TCRdb table keeps only in-frame clones and is missing some. The data hold some 370,000 clones, with roughly 89% observed a single time. The specimen was peripheral blood. Source of these receptors: a man aged 18 to 29 with active or convalescent COVID-19.

This clone was observed a single time. The rearrangement uses TRBV7-2 and TRBJ2-1, with D possibly TRBD2 on 5 matching bases. There are 15 residues in the CDR3. The V end was cut by 1 base, the J end by 0 bases, with 7 bases between. Germline V gene lookup returns CDR1 SGHTA and CDR2 FQGNSA. The CDR3 nucleotides read TGTGCCAGCAGCTTAGTAGCGTCCTCCTACAATGAGCAGTTCTTC. Protein product: CASSLVASSYNEQFF.

The chain combines TRBV30 with TRBJ1-1; 8 bases line up with TRBD1. Looked up from germline, CDR1 is GTSNPN and CDR2 is SVGIG (reference sequence). The CDR3 sequence is 16 residues long. Losses at the gene ends were 0 bases for V and 0 bases for J; bases not matched to a gene: 6. The DNA for the CDR3 is TGTGCCTGGAGTGTACAGACAGGGGCACTGAACACTGAAGCTTTCTTT. Its translation: CAWSVQTGALNTEAFF.

This rearrangement joins TRBV15 to TRBJ1-2, with D unclear. CDR3 length: 13 amino acids. Trimming removed 1 base from V and 9 bases from J, with 12 bases in between. Looked up from germline, CDR1 is LNHNV and CDR2 is YYDKDF (reference sequence). CDR3 nucleotide sequence: TGTGCCACCAGCAGAGTTCGGAGGGATAGCTACACCTTC. Encoded protein: CATSRVRRDSYTF.

This clone was seen a few times. J is TRBJ2-7 and V is TRBV7-6; D perhaps matches TRBD1 (5 bases). Trimming pared 5 bases from V and 2 bases from J, leaving 13 bases between. The CDR3 consists of 14 residues. Germline-derived CDR1 and CDR2 are SGHVS and FNYEAQ. The CDR3 sequence: CASSPLDKPYEQYF. The DNA of the CDR3 is TGTGCCAGCAGCCCGTTGGACAAGCCCTACGAGCAGTACTTC. Looking up the rest from reference TRBV7-6 and TRBJ2-7 gives the full variable domain: GAGVSQSPRYKVTKRGQDVALRCDPISGHVSLYWYRQALGQGPEFLTYFNYEAQQDKSGLPNDRFSAERPEGSISTLTIQRTEQRDSAMYRCASSPLDKPYEQYFGPGTRLTVT.

The rearrangement uses TRBV5-5 and TRBJ1-1; tentative D call: TRBD1 (6 bases). Trimming removed 1 base at V and 9 bases at J, with 10 bases between. Germline V gene lookup returns CDR1 SGHKS and CDR2 YYEKEE (reference sequence). The CDR3 covers 12 residues. CDR3 sequence: CASSLYGGQAFF. In nucleotides, the CDR3 is TGTGCCAGCAGCTTGTACGGGGGGCAAGCTTTCTTT.

CDR3 coding DNA: TGTGCCACCAGCATAAGGACTAGCGGGGCCCACGAGCAGTACTTC. Translated, it gives CATSIRTSGAHEQYF. The chain has TRBV15 and TRBJ2-7, with TRBD2 matching 12 bases. Trimming at V came to 4 bases and at J to 5 bases, leaving 6 bases not matched to a gene. The CDR3 totals 15 residues. Germline lookup yields CDR1 LNHNV and CDR2 YYDKDF (reference sequence). The full variable domain, rest sourced from reference TRBV15 and TRBJ2-7, is DAMVIQNPRYQVTQFGKPVTLSCSQTLNHNVMYWYQQKSSQAPKLLFHYYDKDFNNEADTPDNFQSRRPNTSFCFLDIRSPGLGDTAMYLCATSIRTSGAHEQYFGPGTRLTVT.

This clone was seen more than once but under ten times. The chain joins TRBV5-6 to TRBJ2-3; 11 bases map to TRBD2. J gave up 2 bases and V 5 bases, and 10 bases lay outside the gene matches. Germline assignment: CDR1 SGHDT and CDR2 YYEEEE. The CDR3 spans 17 residues. The CDR3 loop reads CASSNIPGLADTDTQYF. In DNA, the CDR3 is TGTGCCAGCAGTAATATACCGGGACTAGCGGACACAGATACGCAGTATTTT. Full variable domain (missing parts from reference TRBV5-6 and TRBJ2-3): DAGVTQSPTHLIKTRGQQVTLRCSPKSGHDTVSWYQQALGQGPQFIFQYYEEEERQRGNFPDRFSGHQFPNYSSELNVNALLLGDSALYLCASSNIPGLADTDTQYFGPGTRLTVL.

The chain is built from TRBV7-9 and TRBJ2-1; a weak D match, TRBD2 (6 bases). Germline V CDR1 and CDR2: SEHNR, FQNEAQ (reference sequence). Trimming took 2 bases from V and 5 from J, leaving 16 bases between them. The CDR3 totals 16 residues. The DNA of the CDR3 is TGTGCCAGCAGCTTATTTAACGGGGGATCCCACAATGAGCAGTTCTTC. Its translation is CASSLFNGGSHNEQFF.

V is TRBV18 and J is TRBJ2-3; 10 bases align to TRBD2. V was pared by 5 bases and J by 1 base, with 3 bases of the junction left unmatched. The germline V gene has CDR1 KGHSH and CDR2 LQKENI. CDR3 size: 15 residues. The CDR3 is CASSSTSGGTDTQYF. CDR3 in DNA: TGTGCCAGCTCATCCACTAGCGGGGGCACAGATACGCAGTATTTT.

This sequence joins TRBV25-1 and TRBJ1-6, with 9 positions matching TRBD1. Trimming cost V 3 bases and J 10 bases; bases outside gene matches: 4. Germline CDR1 reads MGHDK; CDR2 reads SYGVNS. CDR3 length equals 14 residues. CDR3 nucleotide sequence: TGTGCCAGCAGTGAGGGACAGGGTACCTCACCCCTCCACTTT. Translation: CASSEGQGTSPLHF.

In DNA form, the CDR3 reads TGTGCCAGCTCAACCTCCCGGGGACAGAGCACAGATACGCAGTATTTT. This codes for CASSTSRGQSTDTQYF. The chain carries TRBV28 and TRBJ2-3, with 7 bases lining up with TRBD1. The CDR3 runs to 16 residues. Germline trimming cut 8 bases from V and 0 bases from J; bases unmatched to any gene: 11. Germline V lookup: CDR1 MDHEN, CDR2 SYDVKM.

The chain is built from TRBV6-2 or TRBV6-3 and TRBJ1-1, with no clear D. The length of the CDR3 is 14 residues. Trimming cost V 3 bases and J 1 base, with 9 bases left between them. Germline V lookup: CDR1 MNHEY, CDR2 SVGEGT. CDR3 bases: TGTGCCAGCAGTTATGTCGCCGGGAACACTGAAGCTTTCTTT. It translates to CASSYVAGNTEAFF.

The rearrangement uses TRBV9 and TRBJ1-1; D perhaps matches TRBD1 (5 bases). The CDR3 extends over 14 amino acids. Between the trimmed V and J ends, which lost 4 bases and 1 base, there was a span of 11 bases. Per the germline V gene, CDR1 is SGDLS and CDR2 is YYNGEE. CDR3 coding DNA: TGTGCCAGCAGCCCTCAGACAGCGAACACTGAAGCTTTCTTT. Protein: CASSPQTANTEAFF.

The chain uses TRBV2 and TRBJ2-1; D may be TRBD2 (5 bases). Trimming left V 4 bases short and J 7 bases short, with 17 bases between. This CDR3 has 15 residues. The germline V gene has CDR1 SNHLY and CDR2 FYNNEI. CDR3 coding DNA: TGTGCCAGCAGTGGCCTCTACGCGTCGGGGAATGAGCAGTTCTTC. Its translation is CASSGLYASGNEQFF.

The J gene is TRBJ2-3, the V gene TRBV4-1; possibly TRBD1 for D (6 bases). This CDR3 contains 19 residues. V was shortened by 3 bases and J by 0 bases, with 22 bases between the two germline ends. Germline V gene sequence: CDR1 MGHRA, CDR2 YSYEKL. The CDR3 DNA follows: TGCGCCAGCAGCCACCACAGGGTTTTTTCAATCAATAGCACAGATACGCAGTATTTT. Translated: CASSHHRVFSINSTDTQYF.

The CDR3 sequence: CASTRDRATRDTQYF. Written as DNA, the CDR3 is TGTGCCAGCACCCGGGACAGGGCAACGAGAGATACGCAGTATTTT. This sequence joins TRBV6-5 and TRBJ2-3; 9 nucleotides align to TRBD1. The V gene's germline CDR1 is MNHEY and CDR2 SVGAGI. Trimming removed 7 bases from V and 5 bases from J; junction bases left unmatched: 10. The CDR3 length is 15 residues.

The V gene is TRBV7-3, the J gene TRBJ2-2, with D unresolved. The germline gives CDR1 SGHTA, CDR2 FQGTGA. The V end was cut by 1 base, the J end by 5 bases, with 8 bases between. CDR3 length: 14 amino acids. This CDR3 reads CASSLKLSTGELFF. The CDR3 nucleotides are TGTGCCAGCAGCTTAAAACTGAGTACCGGGGAGCTGTTTTTT.

Comment on this clone: Other DNA sequences within the sample encode an identical CDR3. The V and J genes are TRBV7-2 and TRBJ2-7; TRBD1 is a possible D gene (5 bases). The V gene's germline CDR1 is SGHTA and CDR2 FQGNSA. The length of the CDR3 is 12 residues. V was shortened by 3 bases and J by 3 bases, with 6 bases between the two germline ends. CDR3 protein: CASSFDSYEQYF. In DNA, the CDR3 is TGTGCCAGCAGCTTTGACAGCTACGAGCAGTACTTC.

This sequence joins TRBV27 and TRBJ1-1; 9 bases map to TRBD1. The germline CDR1 and CDR2 sequences are MNHEY and SMNVEV (reference sequence). The CDR3 has 13 residues. Trimming at V came to 4 bases and at J to 7 bases, leaving 4 bases not matched to a gene. The CDR3 sequence is CASSSRQGGEAFF. The CDR3 DNA follows: TGTGCCAGCAGTTCCAGACAGGGGGGTGAAGCTTTCTTT.

The chain combines TRBV7-2 with TRBJ1-5, with no clear D. The CDR3 spans 14 residues. Trimming took off 2 bases at V and 4 bases at J, with 9 bases between the two ends. Per germline, CDR1 SGHTA and CDR2 FQGNSA. The CDR3 nucleotides are TGTGCCAGCAGCTTAAATCGAGTGAATCAGCCCCAGCATTTT. Amino acids: CASSLNRVNQPQHF.

The rearrangement joins TRBV28 to TRBJ1-2, with D unresolved. V was pared by 3 bases and J by 2 bases, with 13 bases between. CDR1 is MDHEN, CDR2 SYDVKM, per germline. There are 15 residues in the CDR3. CDR3 amino acids: CASSLLGGNNYGYTF. In DNA, the CDR3 is TGTGCCAGCAGTTTGCTGGGAGGCAACAACTATGGCTACACCTTC.

The genes are TRBV14 and TRBJ1-1; D is unresolved. V was trimmed by 2 bases and J by 1 base, leaving 14 bases between them. Germline CDR1 and CDR2: SGHDN and FVKESK. The CDR3 contains 16 residues. CDR3 sequence (DNA): TGTGCCAGCAGCCAATACCCTAGTCTACCGAACACTGAAGCTTTCTTT. Translated: CASSQYPSLPNTEAFF.

The gene calls are TRBV18 and TRBJ2-5; 13 bases agree with TRBD2. CDR3 size: 16 residues. Germline V gene data show CDR1 as KGHSH and CDR2 as LQKENI. With V trimmed by 4 bases and J by 4 bases, 6 bases remained unmatched. CDR3 sequence (DNA): TGTGCCAGCTCACGTGGACTAGCGGGGGTAGGAGAGACCCAGTACTTC. This sequence encodes CASSRGLAGVGETQYF.

In the case of this clone: In the same sample, other DNA sequences code for this CDR3. J is TRBJ1-3 and V is TRBV14; weak D call: TRBD1 (5 bases). The germline gives CDR1 SGHDN, CDR2 FVKESK. V dropped 8 bases and J dropped 0 bases, with 11 bases sitting between them. The CDR3 sequence is 14 residues long. This CDR3 is CASSKTASGNTIYF. CDR3 in DNA: TGTGCCAGCTCTAAGACAGCCTCTGGAAACACCATATATTTT.

V gene TRBV10-3 combines with J gene TRBJ1-5; no clear D gene. CDR1 is ENHRY, CDR2 SYGVKD, per germline. The CDR3 consists of 14 residues. Trimming left V 6 bases short and J 2 bases short, with 11 bases between. CDR3 nucleotide sequence: TGTGCCATCAGGGACGGGGTGGGCAATCAGCCCCAGCATTTT. Translation: CAIRDGVGNQPQHF.

The chain has TRBV7-8 and TRBJ1-5; the D gene is possibly TRBD1 (5 bases). This CDR3 has 14 residues. Trimming removed 3 bases from V and 3 bases from J, with 9 bases in between. Germline lookup yields CDR1 SGHVS and CDR2 FQNEAQ. The CDR3 sequence is CASSFQGSNQPQHF. CDR3 nucleotide sequence: TGTGCCAGCAGCTTCCAGGGCTCCAATCAGCCCCAGCATTTT.

The genes are TRBV11-2 and TRBJ2-5, with D unresolved. The CDR3 covers 12 residues. CDR1 and CDR2 from the germline V gene are SGHAT and FQNNGV. Trimming pared 4 bases from V and 5 bases from J, leaving 8 bases between. The CDR3: CASSSPVETQYF. The CDR3 coding sequence is TGTGCCAGCAGCTCCCCGGTGGAGACCCAGTACTTC.

The chain links TRBV2 to TRBJ1-6; D might be TRBD1 (5 bases). The CDR3 runs 17 residues. Trimming stripped 9 bases from V and 0 bases from J, with 18 bases between. The V gene's germline CDR1 is SNHLY and CDR2 FYNNEI. For the CDR3, the DNA is TGTGCCAGACAAGGGACTGATTCGAGCTCCTATAATTCACCCCTCCACTTT. Its protein is CARQGTDSSSYNSPLHF.

The chain uses TRBV5-4 and TRBJ2-3, with no clear D. There are 13 residues in the CDR3. From germline, CDR1 is SGHNT and CDR2 YYREEE (reference sequence). The V gene lost 1 base and the J gene lost 2 bases, with 5 bases spanning the gap. Written as DNA, the CDR3 is TGTGCCAGCAGCTTGACTAACACAGATACGCAGTATTTT. Encoded protein: CASSLTNTDTQYF.

This chain connects TRBV10-3 to TRBJ2-7, with D perhaps TRBD2 (6 bases). From germline, CDR1 is ENHRY and CDR2 SYGVKD. This CDR3 is built from 16 residues. Trimming removed 6 bases from V and 0 bases from J, with 18 bases in between. The CDR3 coding sequence is TGTGCCATCAGCGGACGCGGGGAATCGCTCTCCTACGAGCAGTACTTC. Its translation: CAISGRGESLSYEQYF.

In its sample, this clone was seen once. The chain's CDR3 is CASSLGEGYDEKLFF. CDR3 DNA sequence: TGTGCCAGCAGCCTGGGGGAGGGGTACGATGAAAAACTGTTTTTT. V gene TRBV4-2 combines with J gene TRBJ1-4; tentative D call: TRBD1 (5 bases). CDR3 length equals 15 residues. CDR1 is LGHNA, CDR2 YNFKEQ, per germline. Trimming stripped 4 bases from V and 6 bases from J, with 15 bases between.

This sequence joins TRBV6-2 or TRBV6-3 and TRBJ1-5; no clear D. Germline values: CDR1 MNHEY, CDR2 SVGEGT. The V end was cut by 5 bases, the J end by 7 bases, with 9 bases between. The CDR3 is made up of 12 amino acids. CDR3 sequence: CASSNQVQPQHF. CDR3 in DNA: TGTGCCAGCAGTAACCAGGTCCAGCCCCAGCATTTT.